This entry describes one TCR beta chain. This clonotype showed up many times. Its antigen is currently not known. The input lacks base qualities; no much larger clone sits a single base away. This record belongs to a study of human T cells and chemical hapten exposure (dated by TCRdb to the early 2020s). Background on the whole study: For sensitization, 2% DPC in acetone was applied to a roughly 2 cm by roughly 2 cm area of upper inner arm skin. Patients additionally received weekly therapeutic DPC doses to the scalp throughout the approximately 22-week study period. Patch tests used Finn chambers with 0.01% DPC on the upper back, scored after 6 days by International Contact Dermatitis Research Group standards. The patient cohort, mostly female, included alopecia areata with under or over 50% scalp involvement, alopecia totalis and alopecia universalis. Libraries were pooled for sequencing, and variation in per-sample TCR yields was attributed mainly to small differences in library volumes within the pool. This study followed changes in the peripheral blood TCR repertoire in vivo during primary and secondary sensitization of alopecia patients to the hapten diphenylcyclopropenone (DPC). Blood samples were taken from patients before sensitization (week 0) and at 2, 6 and about 24 weeks after DPC sensitization. Twenty-nine alopecia patients provided blood for TCR sequencing at one to four time points (pre-sensitization, 2, 6 and 24 weeks).

V was cut back by 0 bases and J by 0 bases, leaving a gap of 11 bases between them. The germline V gene yields SGHRS for CDR1 and YFSETQ for CDR2. Counted from cysteine to phenylalanine, this CDR3 has 16 amino acids. CDR3 DNA is the only sequence kept; it has 48 bases, read in frame from the first base. The label giving this sample's time point can be read as: patch test 2, 6 weeks after DPC sensitization. Explained via the paper, the treatment or condition label denotes: therapeutic diphenylcyclopropenone sensitization with weekly scalp DPC. At each patch-test visit, blood was drawn before the patch test was applied. Patients were considered eligible if aged 18 to 70, diagnosed with alopecia and deemed suitable for DPC therapy, and patients were excluded if pregnant. Total RNA was extracted from unfractionated whole blood collected in Tempus Blood RNA tubes. General conclusions and limits of the study: DPC sensitization did not change how many TCRs were above 1 in 1000 frequency, and no evidence was found of alterations in global repertoire structure. Significantly more large CDR3 similarity clusters were formed by expanded TCRs than by pre-sensitization or healthy control sets, consistent with antigen-driven responses. Because all patients had alopecia, a presumed autoimmune disease, the immune response of the patients might differ from that of healthy individuals. Patch test score correlated positively with the number of PT1 expanded TCRs, reaching significance at thresholds 8, 16 and 32 but not at 4. After repeated subsampling, changes were observed in the strength of the expansion versus patch-test correlation and in the threshold at which the correlation became significant.

Library creation used RACE. Instrument used: NextSeq 500. During library preparation, unique molecular identifiers were attached to individual cDNA molecules so that TCRs could be counted quantitatively and reproducibly. From each blood RNA sample, both TCR alpha and TCR beta chains were sequenced. The authors' analysis ran thus. The median number of TCRs per sample was roughly 100,000, ranging from 23,224 to 690,600. V, J and CDR3 annotation of the TCR reads was carried out using the Decombinator software suite. For PS versus PT1 abundance plots, all samples were subsampled to the same number of TCRs (28,000). TCRs were defined as expanded if absent before sensitization and observed at least eight times at the 2-week time point. The public sequencing data were trimmed at Q25 with fastp and processed into clonotypes with MiXCR by TCRdb, which kept only in-frame beta chains. Duplicate CDR3 protein sequences are folded into a single record with the most common DNA and genes. TCRdb, rather than the study authors, made the V and J calls. The sample records approximately 68,000 distinct CDR3 sequences, 8.5% to 9% of which are singletons. Jointly, the top ten make up approximately 3.4% of the sample.

The TCR sequence derives from a woman aged 50 to 65 with alopecia areata. Some clones in this sample may be carry-over from other donors' samples. This chain is built from TRBV5-1 and TRBJ2-3, and perhaps TRBD1 as D gene, on 5 matching bases. Sequenced here: whole blood, sampled in connection with sensitization to the hapten diphenylcyclopropenone (DPC). Here is the DNA: TGCGCCAGCAGCTTGGCAGGGTTAACTAGCACAGATACGCAGTATTTT. Its protein reads: CASSLAGLTSTDTQYF.